The entry below gives a single T cell receptor (beta chain) sequence along with its context. Its antigen remains unidentified. V was shortened by 5 bases and J by 10 bases, with 3 bases between the two germline ends. Germline CDR1 is MNHEY and CDR2 is SMNVEV (reference sequence). This CDR3 region has 9 residues. The entry originates in a study of blood T cells in healthy people across ages. Study at large: For every two T cells, template switching captured about one barcoded beta molecule. Study observations and caveats: Conclusively comparing naive with antigen-experienced cells was impossible with unsorted PBMCs. Higher diversity, along with more naive CD4+ cells, distinguished long-lived donors from aged donors.

There were at least 6 micrograms of total RNA extracted from every sample. The second PCR ran roughly 6 to 12 cycles with a sample-barcoded 5' primer and J-beta primers. TCRdb reprocessed the 5' RACE reads with MiXCR, giving one entry per CDR3 protein. The sample holds some 700,000 distinct CDR3 sequences, roughly 43% seen once. Sequencing was carried out using blood. This sequence joins TRBV27 and TRBJ2-1; no clear D. The sequence came from a woman aged 60-75 years in good health. The CDR3 sequence: CASSPEQFF. CDR3 DNA sequence: TGTGCCAGCAGTCCGGAGCAGTTCTTC.